This TCR beta chain was retrieved from a study of T cell responses to AZD1222 COVID-19 vaccine. This clone was picked up one time. Profiled with immunoSEQ multiplex PCR; TCRdb holds only in-frame clones, not every one. This sample has about 76,000 clones, with over 65% found just once. V was cut by 5 bases and J by 1 base, with 18 bases left in between. Looked up from germline, CDR1 is SEHNR and CDR2 is FQNEAQ (reference sequence). CDR3 length: 17 residues. The sample in question was peripheral blood, obtained 28 days after the second dose of the MenACWY control vaccine. The chain joins TRBV7-9 to TRBJ1-3, with D perhaps TRBD1 (6 bases). The sequence came from an adult who received the MenACWY meningococcal vaccine as a control. CDR3 sequence reads: CASSVSVGGGSGNTIYF. CDR3 coding DNA: TGTGCCAGCAGCGTCTCAGTAGGGGGGGGTTCTGGAAACACCATATATTTT.